The T cell receptor (beta chain) under discussion was sequenced for a study of blood T cell repertoires in COVID-19. Turning to the study itself: Specimens from acute and convalescent COVID-19 originated in the United States, Italy and Spain.

The repertoire was sequenced with immunoSEQ multiplex PCR; TCRdb's copy has only in-frame clones and lacks some. This sample carries about 110,000 clones, 90% to 95% of them seen once, and the ten largest clones take less than 1.5%. The CDR3 runs to 15 residues. The germline gives CDR1 MDHEN, CDR2 SYDVKM. V shed 4 bases and J 3 bases; nucleotides not matched to a gene: 6. The source material was peripheral blood. This clonotype was sampled from a woman in her 30s with acute or convalescent COVID-19. The chain recombines TRBV28 with TRBJ2-1; 7 bases are a match to TRBD2. The CDR3 loop is CASSSGGRVYNEQFF. CDR3 sequence (DNA): TGTGCCAGCAGTTCCGGGGGGAGAGTCTACAATGAGCAGTTCTTC.